These 14 T cell receptor beta chains originate from one sample sequenced in a study of blood T cell repertoires in COVID-19. The table came from immunoSEQ multiplex PCR; TCRdb's copy has only in-frame clones and leaves some out. The repertoire holds 140,000 or so clones, more than 80% seen once, with 2.5% to 3.5% in the top ten. Sequencing was done on a sample of peripheral blood. The source of these receptors is a woman in her fifties or sixties with active COVID-19.

The chain employs TRBV9 and TRBJ1-2; possibly TRBD1 for D (5 bases). The CDR3 has 14 residues. Germline V lookup: CDR1 SGDLS, CDR2 YYNGEE. The germline V and J ends were trimmed by 3 bases and 8 bases, with 17 bases remaining between them. In DNA, the CDR3 is TGTGCCAGCAGCGAGGGGTTATTGTCGAGAGGCTACACCTTC. It is translated as CASSEGLLSRGYTF.

J is TRBJ1-2 and V is TRBV3-1 (or the pseudogene TRBV3-2), with D possibly matching TRBD1 (6 bases). The CDR3 totals 16 residues. The germline V gene has CDR1 LGHDT and CDR2 YNNKEL (reference sequence). V lost 4 bases and J 0 bases, leaving 15 bases between the germline ends. In nucleotides, the CDR3 is TGTGCCAGCAGCCCGCTCGGACAGATGGCTAACTATGGCTACACCTTC. Translation gives CASSPLGQMANYGYTF.

V usage is TRBV28 and J usage is TRBJ1-6, with D unclear. Trimming stripped 3 bases from V and 11 bases from J, with 14 bases between. Germline CDR1 and CDR2: MDHEN and SYDVKM. This CDR3 has 14 residues. CDR3 amino acids: CASSLGSDGTPLHF. The CDR3 coding sequence is TGTGCCAGCAGTTTGGGGTCAGACGGGACACCCCTCCACTTT.

This clone was counted a single time. This chain's CDR3 is CASSGPSGSGEQFF. For the CDR3, the DNA is TGTGCCAGCAGTGGGCCTAGCGGGAGCGGTGAGCAGTTCTTC. The chain joins TRBV2 to TRBJ2-1; 10 bases align to TRBD2. CDR1 is SNHLY and CDR2 is FYNNEI in the germline V gene. The CDR3 runs to 14 residues. J gave up 9 bases and V 4 bases, and 6 bases lay outside the gene matches.

This chain uses TRBV7-2 with TRBJ1-6; 7 nucleotides agree with TRBD1. V lost 5 bases and J lost 4; bases outside the gene matches: 8. There are 16 residues in the CDR3. Germline lookup yields CDR1 SGHTA and CDR2 FQGNSA. The CDR3 DNA follows: TGTGCCAGCAGCCCCCAACCGGGACAGTATAATTCACCCCTCCACTTT. Protein product: CASSPQPGQYNSPLHF. Combining the CDR3 with reference TRBV7-2 and TRBJ1-6 gives the whole variable domain GAGVSQSPSNKVTEKGKDVELRCDPISGHTALYWYRQSLGQGLEFLIYFQGNSAPDKSGLPSDRFSAERTGGSVSTLTIQRTQQEDSAVYLCASSPQPGQYNSPLHFGNGTRLTVT.

V usage is TRBV6-5 and J usage is TRBJ2-3, with a possible D match to TRBD1 (5 bases). This CDR3 spans 15 amino acids. Looked up from germline, CDR1 is MNHEY and CDR2 is SVGAGI. V was pared by 2 bases and J by 0 bases, with 9 bases between. CDR3 in amino acids: CASSYRGTSTDTQYF. DNA of the CDR3: TGTGCCAGCAGTTACAGGGGTACTAGCACAGATACGCAGTATTTT.

About this clone itself: Compared with germline, one end of the junction differs, possibly owing to a read error. The chain recombines TRBV20-1 with TRBJ2-5, with a tentative D call TRBD2 (6 bases). This CDR3 has 12 amino acids. CDR1 and CDR2 (germline): DFQATT, SNEGSKA (reference sequence). The CDR3 sequence: CSASPRRESQYF. The CDR3 DNA reads as TGCAGTGCTAGTCCCCGACGGGAGAGCCAGTACTTC.

Here the CDR3 reads CASSYSRQGRLNTEAFF. CDR3 nucleotides: TGTGCCAGCAGTTACTCCAGACAGGGGAGGTTGAACACTGAAGCTTTCTTT. The V call is TRBV6-2 or TRBV6-3, the J call TRBJ1-1; 8 bases agree with TRBD1. From germline, CDR1 is MNHEY and CDR2 SVGEGT. The length of the CDR3 is 17 residues. V was clipped by 0 bases and J by 0 bases; unmatched bases: 6.

The rearrangement uses TRBV5-5 and TRBJ2-7; 8 nucleotides line up with TRBD2. This CDR3 has 14 amino acids. From germline, CDR1 is SGHKS and CDR2 YYEKEE (reference sequence). Germline trimming cut 4 bases from V and 3 bases from J; bases unmatched to any gene: 6. DNA for the CDR3: TGTGCCAGCAGCCTTAGCGGGATCGGCTACGAGCAGTACTTC. As protein: CASSLSGIGYEQYF.

The rearrangement links TRBV27 to TRBJ2-7; TRBD2 aligns across 9 bases. The germline V gene has CDR1 MNHEY and CDR2 SMNVEV (reference sequence). V dropped 8 bases and J dropped 5; count of bases not matched to a gene: 10. This CDR3 comprises 14 residues. The DNA of the CDR3 is TGTGCCAGCTGGATTAGGGAGCGGGAGGACGAGCAGTACTTC. Protein sequence: CASWIREREDEQYF.

The rearrangement links TRBV29-1 to TRBJ2-1; 9 bases are shared with TRBD2. The trim removed 8 bases at V and 5 bases at J, leaving 13 bases unmatched. The germline V gene encodes CDR1 SQVTM and CDR2 ANQGSEA. This CDR3 is built from 15 residues. CDR3: CSISPGTSTDNEQFF. As DNA, the CDR3 is TGCAGCATATCCCCCGGGACTAGCACCGACAATGAGCAGTTCTTC.

The V and J genes are TRBV3-1 (or the pseudogene TRBV3-2) and TRBJ2-7; D perhaps matches TRBD2 (5 bases). Germline V gene data show CDR1 as LGHDT and CDR2 as YNNKEL (reference sequence). The ends were cut back, 0 bases at V and 7 bases at J, with 19 bases in the middle. CDR3 length: 16 amino acids. CDR3 in DNA: TGTGCCAGCAGCCAAGATGGGGAGAGGGTCCTCTATGAGCAGTACTTC. Translated: CASSQDGERVLYEQYF.

The chain recombines TRBV5-4 with TRBJ2-6; tentatively, D is TRBD1 (5 bases). Germline V gene data show CDR1 as SGHNT and CDR2 as YYREEE (reference sequence). Trimming shortened V by 3 bases and J by 3 bases, and 19 bases separated the two germline ends. This CDR3 is 18 amino acids long. The CDR3 nucleotides read TGTGCCAGCAGCTCTTCGACAGCCACTTTTTTTGGGGCCAACGTCCTGACTTTC. Encoded protein: CASSSSTATFFGANVLTF.

V usage is TRBV18 and J usage is TRBJ1-4, with TRBD1 matching 9 bases. Germline V CDR1 and CDR2: KGHSH, LQKENI. The V segment lost 5 bases and the J segment 5 bases; nucleotides outside the gene matches: 6. The CDR3 runs to 15 residues. In nucleotides, the CDR3 is TGTGCCAGCTCAACGGGACAGGGAGCAAATGAAAAACTGTTTTTT. It yields the protein CASSTGQGANEKLFF.